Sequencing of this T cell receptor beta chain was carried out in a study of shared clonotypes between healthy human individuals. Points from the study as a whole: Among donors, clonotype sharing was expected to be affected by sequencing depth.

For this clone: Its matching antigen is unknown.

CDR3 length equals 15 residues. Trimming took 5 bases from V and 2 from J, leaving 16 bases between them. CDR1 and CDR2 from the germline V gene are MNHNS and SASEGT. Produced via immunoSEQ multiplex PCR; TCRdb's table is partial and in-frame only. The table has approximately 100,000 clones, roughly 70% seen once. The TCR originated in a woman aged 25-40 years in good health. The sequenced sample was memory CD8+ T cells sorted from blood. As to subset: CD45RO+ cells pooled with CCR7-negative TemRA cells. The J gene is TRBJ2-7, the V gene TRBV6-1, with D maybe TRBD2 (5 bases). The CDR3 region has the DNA TGTGCCAGCAGTTTATCCCTAGCTAGTACCTACGAGCAGTACTTC. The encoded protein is CASSLSLASTYEQYF.